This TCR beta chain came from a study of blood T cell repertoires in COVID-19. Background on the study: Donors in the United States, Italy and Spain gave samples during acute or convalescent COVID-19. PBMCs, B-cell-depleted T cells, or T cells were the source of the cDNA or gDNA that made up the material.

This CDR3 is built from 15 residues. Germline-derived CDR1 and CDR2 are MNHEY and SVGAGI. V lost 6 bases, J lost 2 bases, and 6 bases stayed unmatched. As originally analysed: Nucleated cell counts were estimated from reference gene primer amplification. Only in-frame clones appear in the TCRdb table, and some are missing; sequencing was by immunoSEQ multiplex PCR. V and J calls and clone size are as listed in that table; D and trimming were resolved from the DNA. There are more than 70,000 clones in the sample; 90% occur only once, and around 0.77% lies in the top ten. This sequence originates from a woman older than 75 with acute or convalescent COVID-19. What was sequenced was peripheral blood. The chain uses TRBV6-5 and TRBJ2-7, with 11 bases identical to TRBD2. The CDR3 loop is CASRKTSGKTYEQYF. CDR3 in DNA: TGTGCCAGCAGGAAGACTAGCGGGAAAACCTACGAGCAGTACTTC.